This paragraph reports one T cell receptor beta chain. The entry originates in a study of OX40 agonist ivuxolimab in advanced cancers. Profiling relied on immunoSEQ multiplex PCR, and the TCRdb table lists in-frame clones only, not all of them. The sample has approximately 73,000 clones, approximately 90% seen once. This CDR3 is built from 14 residues. Germline V gives CDR1 MDHEN, CDR2 SYDVKM. V lost 9 bases and J lost 0, with 11 bases in between. This sample comprised CD4+ or CD8+ T cells sorted from blood, obtained in a trial of the OX40 agonist ivuxolimab. The TCR sequence derives from an adult with an advanced solid tumor such as melanoma, head and neck, liver or kidney cancer. The chain employs TRBV28 and TRBJ1-4; D is unclear. The CDR3 loop is CASSRLTTNEKLFF. In DNA form, the CDR3 reads TGTGCCAGTTCCCGATTGACAACTAATGAAAAACTGTTTTTT.